This record concerns one T cell receptor beta chain sequence. Antigen specificity is unknown. This specimen belongs to a study of blood T cells in healthy people across ages. Researchers collected 7.5 to 10 milliliters of peripheral blood from every single donor. Every sample yielded at least 6 million isolated PBMCs. The CDR3 extends over 16 amino acids. The V gene's germline CDR1 is MNHEY and CDR2 SMNVEV (reference sequence). The V and J ends lost 5 bases and 0 bases respectively, with 17 bases between them. For the second PCR, which ran for 7 to 11 cycles, a sample-barcoded 5' primer and a J-beta primer mix were used. TCRdb recomputed calls from the 5' RACE reads with MiXCR, one row per CDR3 protein. The sample records approximately 400,000 distinct CDR3 sequences, approximately 51% being singletons. The study's findings and limits: CMV status of donors was unknown, possibly confounding expanded clonotype changes. PBMCs left unsorted prevented a conclusive naive versus antigen-experienced comparison.

The clonotype comes from a man in his sixties in good health. The chain links TRBV27 to TRBJ2-7; D call uncertain. The sequencing input was blood. CDR3 sequence: CASSISDRTRSYEQYF. For the CDR3, the DNA is TGTGCCAGCAGTATAAGTGACCGAACCCGCTCCTACGAGCAGTACTTC.